This T cell receptor (beta chain) was observed in a study of shared clonotypes between healthy human individuals. Measured with immunoSEQ multiplex PCR; TCRdb has only the in-frame clones, and not every one. The data contain fewer than 550,000 clones, around 79% of them singletons. Sequencing was carried out using PBMCs. This TCR was recovered from a woman aged 40 to 50 in good health. Some clones in this sample may be carry-over from other donors' samples.

The CDR3, as DNA: TGTGCCAGCAGCGTAGCTGAGGGACTAGGGCGGGATGAGCAGTTCTTC. Protein: CASSVAEGLGRDEQFF. The chain has TRBV9 and TRBJ2-1, with 8 positions matching TRBD2. The CDR3 totals 16 residues. Trimming took 0 bases from V and 8 from J; bases not matched to a gene: 10. Germline V gives CDR1 SGDLS, CDR2 YYNGEE.